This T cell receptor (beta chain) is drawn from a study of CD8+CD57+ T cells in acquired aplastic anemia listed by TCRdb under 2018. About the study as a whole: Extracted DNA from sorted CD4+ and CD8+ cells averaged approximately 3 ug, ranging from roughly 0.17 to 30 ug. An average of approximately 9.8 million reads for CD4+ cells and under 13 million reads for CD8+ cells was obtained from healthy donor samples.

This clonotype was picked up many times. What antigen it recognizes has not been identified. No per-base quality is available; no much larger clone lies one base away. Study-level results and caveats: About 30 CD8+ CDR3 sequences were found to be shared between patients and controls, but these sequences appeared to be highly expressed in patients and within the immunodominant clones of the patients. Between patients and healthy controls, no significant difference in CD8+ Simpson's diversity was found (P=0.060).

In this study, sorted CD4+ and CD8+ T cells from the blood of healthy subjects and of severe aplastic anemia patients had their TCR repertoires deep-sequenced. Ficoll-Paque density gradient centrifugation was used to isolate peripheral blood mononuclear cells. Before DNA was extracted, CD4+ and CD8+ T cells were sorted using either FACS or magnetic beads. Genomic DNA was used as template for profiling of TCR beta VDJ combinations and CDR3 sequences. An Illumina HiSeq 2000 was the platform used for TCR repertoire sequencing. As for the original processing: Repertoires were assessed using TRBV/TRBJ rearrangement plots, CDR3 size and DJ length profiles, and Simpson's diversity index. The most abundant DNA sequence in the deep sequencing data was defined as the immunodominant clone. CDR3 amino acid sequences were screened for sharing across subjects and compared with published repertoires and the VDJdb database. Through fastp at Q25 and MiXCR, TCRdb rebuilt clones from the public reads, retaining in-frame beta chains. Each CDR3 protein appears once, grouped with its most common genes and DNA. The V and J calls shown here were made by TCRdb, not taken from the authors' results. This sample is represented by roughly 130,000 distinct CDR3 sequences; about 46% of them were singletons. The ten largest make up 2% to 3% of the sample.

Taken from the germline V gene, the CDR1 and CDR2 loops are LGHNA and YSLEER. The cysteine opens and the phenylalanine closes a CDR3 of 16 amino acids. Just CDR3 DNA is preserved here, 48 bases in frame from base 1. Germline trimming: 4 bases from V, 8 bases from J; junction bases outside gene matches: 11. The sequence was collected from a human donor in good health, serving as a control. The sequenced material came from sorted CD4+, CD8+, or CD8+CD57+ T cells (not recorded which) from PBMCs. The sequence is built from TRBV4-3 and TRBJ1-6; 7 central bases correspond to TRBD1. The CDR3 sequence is CASSRGNNRGDSPLHF. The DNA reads TGCGCCAGCAGCCGCGGAAATAACAGGGGTGATTCACCCCTCCACTTT.